The 25 T cell receptor beta chains presented below share a single source sample, sequenced in a study of blood T cells in healthy people across ages. For the second PCR, which ran for about 7 to 11 cycles, a sample-barcoded 5' primer and a J-beta primer mix were used. In TCRdb, the 5' RACE reads were re-called with MiXCR into one record per CDR3 protein. The sample has about 780,000 distinct CDR3 sequences, 35% to 60% seen once. Sequencing was carried out using blood. These receptors came from a man at least 80 years old in good health.

The CDR3: CASSLRPSGYNEQYF. CDR3 nucleotides: TGTGCCAGCAGCTTACGCCCTAGCGGCTACAATGAGCAGTACTTC. The chain joins TRBV7-3 to TRBJ2-7; 7 bases match TRBD2. CDR3 size: 15 residues. Trimming removed 2 bases from V and 7 bases from J; junction bases left unmatched: 11. Germline values: CDR1 SGHTA, CDR2 FQGTGA.

The CDR3 region has the DNA TGTGCCAGCAGCTTAGCGCCGCGGGAGGGGTCCGACGAGCAGTACTTC. Protein product: CASSLAPREGSDEQYF. J is TRBJ2-7 and V is TRBV7-2; 9 bases map to TRBD2. This CDR3 has 16 amino acids. V shed 0 bases, J shed 5 bases, and the junction held 8 bases outside the gene matches. CDR1 and CDR2 (germline): SGHTA, FQGNSA.

This rearrangement joins TRBV28 to TRBJ2-6; D might be TRBD1 or TRBD2, each matching 6 bases. Germline loops: CDR1 MDHEN, CDR2 SYDVKM. This CDR3 contains 16 residues. The V end lost 7 bases, the J end lost 1 base, and 14 bases lay between the germline ends. CDR3 nucleotides: TGTGCCAGCACCAAAGAGGGGGGTTCTGGGGCCAACGTCCTGACTTTC. It encodes CASTKEGGSGANVLTF.

The rearrangement uses TRBV29-1 and TRBJ2-7; no reliable D call. Trimming took 6 bases from V and 6 from J, leaving 9 bases between them. The CDR3 runs 10 residues. Germline V gene lookup returns CDR1 SQVTM and CDR2 ANQGSEA. As DNA, the CDR3 is TGCAGCGTCGGCGACACCGAGCAGTACTTC. Protein: CSVGDTEQYF.

V and J are TRBV13 and TRBJ1-2; a possible D gene is TRBD1 (5 bases). Germline CDR1 is PRHDT and CDR2 is FYEKMQ (reference sequence). Trimming stripped 7 bases from V and 5 bases from J, with 20 bases between. This CDR3 region has 15 residues. In DNA, the CDR3 is TGTGCCAGCACCAGACGGGATCGGGGCATTTATGGCTACACCTTC. Its translation: CASTRRDRGIYGYTF.

This chain connects TRBV28 to TRBJ2-5; D remains unclear. Germline CDR1 MDHEN, CDR2 SYDVKM. The V and J ends lost 2 bases and 5 bases respectively, with 12 bases between them. The length of the CDR3 is 14 residues. Here the CDR3 reads CASSLGNEAETQYF. CDR3 DNA sequence: TGTGCCAGCAGTTTAGGAAACGAGGCGGAGACCCAGTACTTC.

The chain combines TRBV7-8 with TRBJ2-1; D is possibly TRBD1 (5 bases). Germline CDR1 is SGHVS and CDR2 is FQNEAQ. V lost 5 bases and J 3 bases, leaving 14 bases between the germline ends. This CDR3 region has 15 residues. The CDR3 here is CASSVNPGNYNEQFF. In DNA, the CDR3 is TGTGCCAGCAGCGTAAACCCAGGGAACTACAATGAGCAGTTCTTC. Together with reference TRBV7-8 and TRBJ2-1, the CDR3 gives the full variable domain: GAGVSQSPRYKVAKRGQDVALRCDPISGHVSLFWYQQALGQGPEFLTYFQNEAQLDKSGLPSDRFFAERPEGSVSTLKIQRTQQEDSAVYLCASSVNPGNYNEQFFGPGTRLTVL.

Comment on this clonotype: Sequence at one end of the junction differs from germline and may be a read error. The chain couples TRBV5-1 to TRBJ2-7; D is possibly TRBD1 (6 bases). The J call is in doubt because the DNA end fits TRBJ2-5 better. The V gene's germline CDR1 is SGHRS and CDR2 YFSETQ. There are 14 residues in the CDR3. The CDR3 spells CASCLGTTQETQYF. CDR3 in DNA: TGCGCCAGCTGCTTGGGGACAACCCAAGAGACCCAGTACTTC.

This clonotype was detected only a few times. The chain is built from TRBV25-1 and TRBJ2-3, with 7 bases matching TRBD1. This CDR3 is 15 amino acids long. Per the germline V gene, CDR1 is MGHDK and CDR2 is SYGVNS. The V and J ends lost 4 bases and 3 bases, in that order; junction bases with no gene match: 7. In DNA, the CDR3 is TGTGCCAGCAGTGGCGAGACAGGGCGAACAGATACGCAGTATTTT. Translation gives CASSGETGRTDTQYF.

The V and J genes are TRBV5-1 and TRBJ1-1; D is unclear. Trimming left V 0 bases short and J 3 bases short, with 15 bases between. CDR1 and CDR2 from the germline V gene are SGHRS and YFSETQ. The CDR3 consists of 16 residues. The DNA of the CDR3 is TGCGCCAGCAGCTTGGGCTCCGAAGGGATATACACTGAAGCTTTCTTT. Translated, it gives CASSLGSEGIYTEAFF.

The chain carries TRBV7-8 and TRBJ2-1, with 7 bases lining up with TRBD2. The CDR3 sequence is 16 residues long. CDR1 and CDR2 (germline): SGHVS, FQNEAQ. Trimming removed 4 bases from V and 2 bases from J; junction bases left unmatched: 8. Here the CDR3 reads CASSSSARGAYNEQFF. For the CDR3, the DNA is TGTGCCAGCAGCTCCAGCGCCCGGGGGGCCTACAATGAGCAGTTCTTC.

The CDR3 DNA reads as TGCATTGCCAGGGACAGGTCTGTGGGAGGCTACACCTTC. As protein: CIARDRSVGGYTF. This rearrangement joins TRBV20-1 to TRBJ1-2; 8 nucleotides agree with TRBD1. This CDR3 comprises 13 residues. The V gene's germline CDR1 is DFQATT and CDR2 SNEGSKA (reference sequence).

V gene TRBV28 combines with J gene TRBJ2-4; D is unresolved. Germline CDR1 and CDR2: MDHEN and SYDVKM. The CDR3 length is 11 residues. Trimming stripped 4 bases from V and 13 bases from J, with 11 bases between. The CDR3 sequence is CASSSAYGQYF. The CDR3 DNA reads TGTGCCAGCAGTTCAGCCTACGGGCAGTACTTC.

This clonotype was seen more than once but under ten times. The chain recombines TRBV30 with TRBJ2-5, with D unclear. Germline CDR1 GTSNPN, CDR2 SVGIG (reference sequence). Trimming shortened V by 4 bases and J by 5 bases, and 8 bases separated the two germline ends. The CDR3 totals 11 residues. The CDR3: CAWTGVETQYF. The CDR3 DNA is TGTGCCTGGACAGGTGTCGAGACCCAGTACTTC.

V is TRBV27 and J is TRBJ2-5; D possibly matches TRBD1 or TRBD2 (5 bases each). The germline V and J ends were trimmed by 4 bases and 5 bases, with 14 bases remaining between them. Germline values: CDR1 MNHEY, CDR2 SMNVEV (reference sequence). The CDR3 is 14 residues long. In nucleotides, the CDR3 is TGTGCCAGCAGTTGGGGACCCGGCCTGGAGACCCAGTACTTC. This encodes CASSWGPGLETQYF.

The CDR3 region is CASNPGGANNQPQHF. The CDR3 coding sequence is TGTGCCAGCAACCCGGGAGGGGCAAACAATCAGCCCCAGCATTTT. V gene TRBV6-6 combines with J gene TRBJ1-5; weak D call: TRBD1 (5 bases). The CDR3 extends over 15 amino acids. V was pared by 7 bases and J by 3 bases, with 16 bases between. CDR1 MNHNY and CDR2 SVGAGI come from the germline V gene (reference sequence).

The chain recombines TRBV12-3 or TRBV12-4 with TRBJ1-2; D uncertain. V lost 4 bases and J 3 bases, leaving 9 bases between the germline ends. The CDR3 consists of 13 residues. The chain's CDR3 is CASSSSGDYGYTF. The DNA of the CDR3 is TGTGCCAGCAGTTCATCTGGGGACTATGGCTACACCTTC.

This clonotype showed up just a few times. The chain carries TRBV29-1 and TRBJ1-6, with 8 bases identical to TRBD1. CDR3 length: 13 residues. J lost 7 bases, V lost 7 bases, and 6 bases had no gene match. The germline V gene encodes CDR1 SQVTM and CDR2 ANQGSEA. DNA of the CDR3: TGCAGCGCAAGGACAGGGAACAATTCACCCCTCCACTTT. Its translation is CSARTGNNSPLHF.

The chain employs TRBV27 and TRBJ2-7; weak D call: TRBD2 (6 bases). This CDR3 has 15 amino acids. In germline, CDR1 is MNHEY, CDR2 SMNVEV (reference sequence). V was pared by 5 bases and J by 12 bases, with 26 bases between. In DNA, the CDR3 is TGTGCCAGCAGTCCCACCGGGACTCTTCTTGTAGGGCGGTACTTC. As protein: CASSPTGTLLVGRYF.

CDR3 nucleotides: TGTGCCAGCAGCAAACGGGACTTGACCACAGATACGCAGTATTTT. Residues: CASSKRDLTTDTQYF. This chain joins TRBV25-1 and TRBJ2-3; TRBD2 is a possible D gene (6 bases). The CDR3 has 15 residues. CDR1 is MGHDK, CDR2 SYGVNS, per germline. Trimming removed 6 bases from V and 2 bases from J, with 15 bases in between.

Of note for this clonotype: A much larger clone lies a single base off, so this may be a read error. The chain has TRBV27 and TRBJ2-3; 9 bases fit TRBD1. After removal of 4 bases from V and 1 base from J, the junction contained 0 bases not matched to a gene. Germline CDR1 MNHEY, CDR2 SMNVEV (reference sequence). This CDR3 has 14 amino acids. Written as DNA, the CDR3 is TGTGCCAGCAGTTGGGACAGGGGCACAGATACGCAGTATTTT. This sequence encodes CASSWDRGTDTQYF.

Note on this clonotype: A read error is possible here, since a much larger clone lies one base away. The V call is TRBV11-2, the J call TRBJ2-1, with TRBD2 identical over 13 bases. Trimming took 5 bases from V and 8 from J; bases not matched to a gene: 9. Looked up from germline, CDR1 is SGHAT and CDR2 is FQNNGV. This CDR3 comprises 16 residues. CDR3 sequence: CASSPRLAGGKDEQFF. The CDR3 region has the DNA TGTGCCAGCAGCCCACGACTAGCGGGAGGTAAGGATGAGCAGTTCTTC.

The V call is TRBV4-1, the J call TRBJ1-5; 8 bases are a match to TRBD1. Per germline, CDR1 MGHRA and CDR2 YSYEKL. This CDR3 comprises 16 residues. J was trimmed by 7 bases and V by 2 bases; bases with no gene match: 10. CDR3 bases: TGCGCCAGCAGCCAAAACTGGCAGGGGGCGGCCCAGCCCCAGCATTTT. Its protein product is CASSQNWQGAAQPQHF.

Concerning this clonotype: This may arise from a read error, as a much more abundant clone is one base away. The J gene is TRBJ1-2, the V gene TRBV10-3; possibly TRBD1 for D (6 bases). The CDR3 contains 12 residues. The V and J ends lost 10 bases and 4 bases respectively, with 13 bases between them. Germline CDR1 is ENHRY and CDR2 is SYGVKD. The chain's CDR3 is CATSRDTYGYTF. CDR3 in DNA: TGTGCCACCAGCCGGGACACCTATGGCTACACCTTC.

This clonotype has just a few counts. The chain recombines TRBV2 with TRBJ1-1; D unclear. Germline CDR1 SNHLY, CDR2 FYNNEI. Trimming took off 8 bases at V and 4 bases at J, with 17 bases between the two ends. The CDR3 has 14 amino acids. This CDR3 reads CASVPTTIRTEAFF. CDR3 nucleotides: TGTGCCAGCGTCCCGACCACCATCCGCACTGAAGCTTTCTTT. Full variable domain (rest looked up from reference TRBV2 and TRBJ1-1): EPEVTQTPSHQVTQMGQEVILRCVPISNHLYFYWYRQILGQKVEFLVSFYNNEISEKSEIFDDQFSVERPDGSNFTLKIRSTKLEDSAMYFCASVPTTIRTEAFFGQGTRLTVV.